This TCR beta chain originates from a study of blood T cell repertoires in COVID-19. About the research overall: COVID-19 samples, acute and convalescent, were from the United States, Italy and Spain. Sources were T cells, B-cell-depleted T cells, or PBMCs; the material itself was cDNA or gDNA.

Trimming took off 0 bases at V and 2 bases at J, with 14 bases between the two ends. The CDR3 length is 16 residues. Germline V gene data show CDR1 as SGDLS and CDR2 as YYNGEE. In the original analysis: The assay estimated nucleated cells by amplifying reference gene primers. TCRdb's copy holds only in-frame clones and misses some; the assay was immunoSEQ multiplex PCR. V, J and clone size derive from that table, while D and trimming were established from the DNA sequence. The sample consists of some 250,000 clones, more than 75% of them appearing once. The chain combines TRBV9 with TRBJ2-5; no reliable D call. The receptor's source is a woman in her 30s who had recovered from COVID-19. Input material: peripheral blood. CDR3 loop: CASSVDGATLQETQYF. Here the CDR3 DNA reads TGTGCCAGCAGCGTAGATGGAGCGACCCTACAAGAGACCCAGTACTTC.